A selection of T cell receptor beta chains follows, all from one sample in a study of blood T cells in healthy people across ages. TCRdb ran MiXCR on the 5' RACE reads and lists one entry per CDR3 protein. This sample has over 750,000 distinct CDR3 sequences, with 25% found just once. The data also belong to a second study, concerning T cells of mothers and their children.

The sequenced sample consisted of blood. All receptors come from a boy aged 5-17 years in good health. Both conserved end residues are part of each CDR3. D genes are given only for firm matches. Clone size appears in some rows only: once, few, many, or a class for an expanded clone.

d_call | clone_size | j_call | v_call | cdr3_nt | cdr3_aa
- | - | TRBJ2-5 | TRBV3-1 | TGTGCCAGCAGCCAAGAAACCCATTCAGAGACCCAGTACTTC | CASSQETHSETQYF
- | few | TRBJ1-3 | TRBV6-6 | TGTGCCAGCAGTTACCTTAGGGACTACTCTGGAAACACCATATATTTT | CASSYLRDYSGNTIYF
- | few | TRBJ1-1 | TRBV20-1 | TGCAGTGCTAACCACCCGAGGGAGGGGACTGAAGCTTTCTTT | CSANHPREGTEAFF
- | few | TRBJ2-2 | TRBV4-2 | TGTGCCAGCAGCCAAGATGGGACATTAAACACCGGGGAGCTGTTTTTT | CASSQDGTLNTGELFF
- | - | TRBJ2-3 | TRBV9 | TGTGCCAGCAGCAACGGGGATACGCAGTGTTTT | CASSNGDTQCF
- | - | TRBJ2-1 | TRBV7-9 | TGTGCCAGCAGCTTATTTGGGAGCCTATATGAGCAGTTCTTC | CASSLFGSLYEQFF
- | few | TRBJ1-1 | TRBV11-2 | TGTGCCAGCAGCTCCCAGGACCCACAATACAGTATTGAAGCTTTCTTT | CASSSQDPQYSIEAFF
- | - | TRBJ2-3 | TRBV6-1 | TGTGCCAGCAGACCGGCGGGATTAACAGATACACAGTATTTT | CASRPAGLTDTQYF
TRBD2 | - | TRBJ2-7 | TRBV3-1 | TGTGCCAGCAGTCAGATTAGCGGGGGAAACGAGCAGTACTTC | CASSQISGGNEQYF
- | few | TRBJ2-5 | TRBV7-3 | TGTGCCAGCAGTACAGCGCGACTAGTCCTTCTGGTAGTGACCCAGTACTTC | CASSTARLVLLVVTQYF
- | - | TRBJ1-4 | TRBV10-3 | TGTGCCACCAGTGGAGGCATGGGTAATGAAAAACTGTTTTTT | CATSGGMGNEKLFF
- | - | TRBJ2-5 | TRBV5-1 | TGCGCCAGCAGCACGGGGTTGCGGGAGACCCAGTACTTC | CASSTGLRETQYF
- | - | TRBJ1-2 | TRBV13 | TGTGCCAGCAGCTTAAATATGGCCAGGAGCTACACCTTC | CASSLNMARSYTF
TRBD2 | few | TRBJ2-7 | TRBV28 | TGTGCCAGCAGTTTTGGCCTAGCGGGCGAGCAGTACTTC | CASSFGLAGEQYF
- | few | TRBJ1-6 | TRBV28 | TGTGCCAGCAGTTTTCTAGGAGAGAATTCACCCCTCCACTTT | CASSFLGENSPLHF
- | - | TRBJ2-7 | TRBV7-9 | TGTGCCAGCAGAGGGTATGACGAGCAGTACTTC | CASRGYDEQYF
- | - | TRBJ2-7 | TRBV20-1 | TGCAGTGCTAGAGATATGGAGGGGCGTCCCTACGAGCAGTACTTC | CSARDMEGRPYEQYF
- | - | TRBJ1-1 | TRBV12-3/TRBV12-4 | TGTGCCAGCAGCACGGACTCCCCGGAGGCTTTCTTT | CASSTDSPEAFF
- | - | TRBJ2-3 | TRBV9 | TGTGCCAGCAGCGTTCCAGGAGGGGGGGCCGGAGCAGCACAAGATACGCAGTATTTT | CASSVPGGGAGAAQDTQYF
- | - | TRBJ1-2 | TRBV12-3/TRBV12-4 | TGTGCCAGCAGTCCCCGGGACATACCGTTTAACTATGGCTACACCTTC | CASSPRDIPFNYGYTF
- | - | TRBJ2-5 | TRBV20-1 | TGCAGTGCTAGAGGTGGTCAGGGGGGGACCCAGTACTTC | CSARGGQGGTQYF
TRBD1 | - | TRBJ2-3 | TRBV5-1 | TGCGCCAGCAGCCCTATGAGTTGGCGACAGGGGCCCGCAGATACGCAGTATTTT | CASSPMSWRQGPADTQYF
- | - | TRBJ2-3 | TRBV29-1 | TGCAGCGTTGAAAGGTCAACCGGCACAGATACGCAGTATTTT | CSVERSTGTDTQYF
- | - | TRBJ1-4 | TRBV4-1 | TGCGCCAGCAGCCAAGATCCGGGCGTCAATGAAAAACTGTTTTTT | CASSQDPGVNEKLFF
- | many | TRBJ2-5 | TRBV7-7 | TGTGCTAGCAGCTTAGAACGTGCCGGGGGTCAAGAGACCCAGTACTTC | CASSLERAGGQETQYF
TRBD1 | - | TRBJ2-1 | TRBV6-5 | TGTGCCAGCAGTGACCGACAGGGTTCATACCTCAATGAGCAGTTCTTC | CASSDRQGSYLNEQFF
TRBD2 | - | TRBJ2-5 | TRBV2 | TGTGCCAGCAGCGGGGAACTAGCGGGGGTCAAGACCCAGTACTTC | CASSGELAGVKTQYF
TRBD2 | once | TRBJ2-5 | TRBV12-3/TRBV12-4 | TGTGCCAGCAGTTCCACAACCCCTAGCGGCCATCCGTACTTC | CASSSTTPSGHPYF
- | - | TRBJ2-7 | TRBV25-1 | TGTGCCAGCACCCTCAATGTACAGCATACCCACGAGCAGTACTTC | CASTLNVQHTHEQYF
TRBD2 | few | TRBJ2-7 | TRBV7-9 | TGTGCCAGCAGCAACAACCCGGGACTACTCTCCGAGCAGTACTTC | CASSNNPGLLSEQYF
- | - | TRBJ1-3 | TRBV20-1 | TGCAGTGCTTCGGAAGAGAACTTTAGGAGGGCTGGAAACACCATATATTTT | CSASEENFRRAGNTIYF